The T cell receptor beta chain described here comes from a study of cytomegalovirus exposure and HLA in healthy donors. The CDR3 totals 16 residues. Trimming at V came to 6 bases and at J to 2 bases, leaving 9 bases not matched to a gene. Germline loops: CDR1 SGHVS, CDR2 FQNEAQ. The PCR had 60 Vbeta and 13 Jbeta primers. TCRdb's copy holds only in-frame clones and misses some; the assay was immunoSEQ multiplex PCR. The sample lists around 190,000 clones; approximately 80% were seen once. This sequence was found in a woman in her 30s in good health and CMV-seronegative. The sequencing sample was made of PBMCs. The chain links TRBV7-8 to TRBJ2-1; 8 bases are a match to TRBD1. CDR3 residues: CASRMIGQGAYNEQFF. CDR3 sequence (DNA): TGTGCCAGCAGGATGATAGGACAGGGCGCCTACAATGAGCAGTTCTTC.